This T cell receptor (beta chain) was profiled in a study of beta chain features in type 1 diabetes. Expressed TCRB transcripts were sequenced after all isolated RNA was converted to cDNA. Profiled with immunoSEQ multiplex PCR; TCRdb holds only in-frame clones, not every one. The sample comprises 350,000 to 400,000 clones, over 12% of which are singletons, and 0.019% rests with the top ten. Germline-derived CDR1 and CDR2 are SQVTM and ANQGSEA. The CDR3 is 12 residues long. V shed 5 bases and J 4 bases; nucleotides not matched to a gene: 2. Study-level results: cDNA-based reads could over-represent cells with high TCR expression. A potential influence of HLA type upon TCRB rearrangement remained unresolved herein. Compared with healthy donors, patients appeared to share more similar naive, central memory and regulatory TCRB repertoires.

As concerns this clone: The target antigen is unknown. The identical CDR3 is also encoded by other nucleotide sequences in the sample.

The genes are TRBV29-1 and TRBJ2-7, with TRBD1 identical over 10 bases. The receptor comes from a woman aged 18-30 years in good health. What was sequenced was naive CD4+ T cells from blood. The CDR3: CSVSGQGYEQYF. The CDR3, as DNA: TGCAGCGTTTCGGGACAGGGGTACGAGCAGTACTTC.